Presented here are 16 T cell receptor beta chains from one specimen sequenced in a study of blood T cell repertoires in COVID-19. The protocol was immunoSEQ multiplex PCR, while the TCRdb copy is restricted to in-frame clones and leaves out a portion. The sample consists of approximately 210,000 clones, 75% to 85% of them appearing once. The sample consisted of PBMCs or T cells enriched from blood (not recorded which). These TCRs come from a woman aged 45-65 years with acute COVID-19.

This chain connects TRBV5-4 to TRBJ1-4; possible D gene TRBD1, 6 bases. V lost 4 bases, J lost 5 bases, and 15 bases lay in between. CDR3 length equals 15 residues. The germline V gene has CDR1 SGHNT and CDR2 YYREEE (reference sequence). The CDR3 region is CASSPGQPKNEKLFF. CDR3 nucleotide sequence: TGTGCCAGCAGCCCAGGACAGCCCAAGAATGAAAAACTGTTTTTT.

The chain links TRBV28 to TRBJ2-5; 8 bases match TRBD2. The V and J ends lost 7 bases and 5 bases, in that order; junction bases with no gene match: 9. CDR1 is MDHEN and CDR2 is SYDVKM in the germline V gene. The CDR3 sequence is 14 residues long. The CDR3 DNA reads as TGTGCCAGCACCCTGGGACTAGTTCGGGAGACCCAGTACTTC. It encodes CASTLGLVRETQYF. Full variable domain (missing parts from reference TRBV28 and TRBJ2-5): DVKVTQSSRYLVKRTGEKVFLECVQDMDHENMFWYRQDPGLGLRLIYFSYDVKMKEKGDIPEGYSVSREKKERFSLILESASTNQTSMYLCASTLGLVRETQYFGPGTRLLVL.

This clone was observed a handful of times. The chain couples TRBV7-2 to TRBJ1-4, with D maybe TRBD1 (5 bases). The germline CDR1 and CDR2 sequences are SGHTA and FQGNSA. The germline V and J ends were trimmed by 2 bases and 2 bases, with 9 bases remaining between them. The CDR3 sequence is 15 residues long. Here the CDR3 DNA reads TGTGCCAGCAGCTTACAGACAGCCACTAATGAAAAACTGTTTTTT. Protein: CASSLQTATNEKLFF.

The chain has TRBV7-6 and TRBJ1-4; D is undetermined. V lost 5 bases to trimming and J lost 3 bases, with 13 bases between them. CDR3 length equals 15 residues. CDR1 is SGHVS, CDR2 FNYEAQ, per germline. The CDR3: CASSLLGTANEKLFF. The CDR3 DNA reads as TGTGCCAGCAGCCTCCTTGGAACAGCTAATGAAAAACTGTTTTTT.

The CDR3 DNA follows: TGTGCCAGCATCGTACAGGGGCAAGAGACCCAGTACTTC. As protein: CASIVQGQETQYF. The V gene is TRBV5-4, the J gene TRBJ2-5; TRBD1 agrees at 7 bases. Germline V gives CDR1 SGHNT, CDR2 YYREEE (reference sequence). V shed 6 bases, J shed 2 bases, and the junction held 4 bases outside the gene matches. The CDR3 runs 13 residues.

V gene TRBV2 combines with J gene TRBJ2-7; the match to TRBD1 covers 10 bases. Germline V gene sequence: CDR1 SNHLY, CDR2 FYNNEI. The CDR3 is 15 amino acids. V lost 2 bases, J lost 3 bases, and 4 bases stayed unmatched. CDR3 protein: CASSELGQGYYEQYV. Here the CDR3 DNA reads TGTGCCAGCAGTGAATTGGGACAGGGGTACTACGAGCAGTACGTC.

This clone has just a few counts. The V and J genes are TRBV28 and TRBJ2-7; possibly TRBD1 for D (6 bases). Trimming pared 10 bases from V and 2 bases from J, leaving 12 bases between. CDR3 length equals 12 residues. Per germline, CDR1 MDHEN and CDR2 SYDVKM. CDR3 nucleotides: TGTGCCACCTCGAGGGGGACCTACGAGCAGTACGTC. Its translation: CATSRGTYEQYV.

The rearrangement joins TRBV28 to TRBJ2-7, with a possible D match to TRBD1 (5 bases). Germline-derived CDR1 and CDR2 are MDHEN and SYDVKM. This CDR3 region has 13 residues. V lost 5 bases to trimming and J lost 4 bases, with 12 bases between them. The CDR3 nucleotides are TGTGCCAGCAGTACCGCAGGGAAGTACGAGCAGTACGTC. Protein sequence: CASSTAGKYEQYV.

The rearrangement uses TRBV7-2 and TRBJ2-5, with TRBD1 identical over 8 bases. Germline CDR1 and CDR2: SGHTA and FQGNSA. This CDR3 is 15 amino acids long. The trim removed 5 bases at V and 5 bases at J, leaving 10 bases unmatched. The CDR3 DNA is TGTGCCAGCAGCCCACGGACAGGGACGGGGGAGACCCAGTACTTC. Amino acid sequence: CASSPRTGTGETQYF.

This chain connects TRBV28 to TRBJ1-1; 11 bases are shared with TRBD1. J was trimmed by 4 bases and V by 1 base; bases with no gene match: 2. Germline CDR1 reads MDHEN; CDR2 reads SYDVKM. The CDR3 totals 15 residues. CDR3 amino acids: CASSLSGTGGTEAFF. The CDR3, as DNA: TGTGCCAGCAGTTTATCCGGGACAGGGGGCACTGAAGCTTTCTTT.

The CDR3 DNA is TGTGCCAGCTCACCCGCAGGGATTCGCAGCCGGGAAGCTTTCTTT. It translates to CASSPAGIRSREAFF. The genes are TRBV18 and TRBJ1-1; D may be TRBD1 (5 bases). This CDR3 is 15 amino acids long. In germline, CDR1 is KGHSH, CDR2 LQKENI. The ends were cut back, 3 bases at V and 8 bases at J, with 19 bases in the middle.

This chain uses TRBV19 with TRBJ1-2; D remains unclear. This CDR3 is built from 13 residues. CDR1 and CDR2 (germline): LNHDA, SQIVND (reference sequence). V was pared by 3 bases and J by 0 bases, with 5 bases between. CDR3 in DNA: TGTGCCAGTAGTATTAATCCTAACTATGGCTACACCTTC. It translates to CASSINPNYGYTF.

The chain is built from TRBV27 and TRBJ1-2; 9 bases fit TRBD1. Unmatched junction bases numbered 13, after V lost 6 bases and J lost 8 bases. The CDR3 contains 15 residues. Germline CDR1 is MNHEY and CDR2 is SMNVEV (reference sequence). Here the CDR3 DNA reads TGTGCCAGCAGGACCCTCGGGACAGGGATAGAGGGCTACACCTTC. Amino acid sequence: CASRTLGTGIEGYTF.

This chain links TRBV6-2 or TRBV6-3 with TRBJ2-2; D is undetermined. The V and J ends lost 2 bases and 4 bases respectively, with 8 bases between them. Germline CDR1 reads MNHEY; CDR2 reads SVGEGT. This CDR3 spans 14 amino acids. In nucleotides, the CDR3 is TGTGCCAGCAGTTACGTGACGGGCACCGGGGAGCTGTTTTTT. Amino acid sequence: CASSYVTGTGELFF.

The chain is built from TRBV2 and TRBJ1-5; possible D gene TRBD1, 5 bases. This CDR3 is built from 14 residues. Trimming removed 6 bases at V and 0 bases at J, with 9 bases between. Germline V gene lookup returns CDR1 SNHLY and CDR2 FYNNEI. CDR3 region: CASRQENSNQPQHF. CDR3 sequence (DNA): TGTGCCAGCAGACAGGAGAATAGCAATCAGCCCCAGCATTTT.

This chain uses TRBV18 with TRBJ2-3; TRBD1 matches at 7 bases. CDR3 size: 14 residues. The V and J ends lost 2 bases and 5 bases, in that order; junction bases with no gene match: 4. Looked up from germline, CDR1 is KGHSH and CDR2 is LQKENI. The DNA of the CDR3 is TGTGCCAGCTCACCAAGGCAGGGGGTAGATACGCAGTATTTT. Amino acids: CASSPRQGVDTQYF.